This T cell receptor (beta chain) appears in the sequencing data of a study of blood T cell repertoires in COVID-19. Study-wide background: The United States, Italy and Spain provided the acute and convalescent COVID-19 samples.

Generated by immunoSEQ multiplex PCR, the TCRdb table keeps only in-frame clones and is missing some. The sample gives approximately 210,000 clones, around nine tenths of which show up once; approximately 7.2% is in the top ten. CDR3 length equals 14 residues. The V segment lost 5 bases and the J segment 6 bases; nucleotides outside the gene matches: 7. Germline V gene lookup returns CDR1 MDHEN and CDR2 SYDVKM. The chain employs TRBV28 and TRBJ1-5; 7 bases line up with TRBD1. The sequenced sample consisted of PBMCs or T cells enriched from blood (not recorded which). This clonotype was sampled from a man in his thirties or forties in a cohort exposed to, infected with or recovered from COVID-19 (not recorded which). The CDR3 bases are TGTGCCAGCAGTGACAGGGAGAGGGGTCAGCCCCAGCATTTT. Amino acid sequence: CASSDRERGQPQHF.